Reported below is one T cell receptor beta chain. The antigen is unknown. TCRdb keeps only in-frame clones here, not all; method: immunoSEQ multiplex PCR. This table holds 30,000 or so clones, roughly four fifths found once. Deletions cut 6 bases from V and 2 bases from J, with 11 bases between. In germline, CDR1 is SNHLY, CDR2 FYNNEI. CDR3 length equals 14 residues. This sample stems from a study of T cells in narcolepsy. Whole-study results and caveats: In some patient and control memory CD4+ samples, autoreactive clones were absent. Autoreactive HCRT-specific and TRIB2-specific clonotypes were marked in same-patient CSF-versus-blood CD4+ comparisons.

The rearrangement joins TRBV2 to TRBJ1-5, with D possibly being TRBD1 (6 bases). Specimen: CD45RA- memory CD4+ T cells from PBMCs. This clonotype originated in a human donor with narcolepsy. CDR3 residues: CASRGDIGNQPQHF. The CDR3 DNA sequence: TGTGCCAGCAGAGGGGACATCGGCAATCAGCCCCAGCATTTT.